The rows below give T cell receptor beta chains drawn from one sample of a study of cytomegalovirus exposure and HLA in healthy donors. The data were produced by immunoSEQ multiplex PCR, yet TCRdb's version contains in-frame clones alone and is incomplete. The data show about 170,000 clones, with around 80% seen just once and 2% to 2.5% held by the top ten. Source material: PBMCs. The receptors come from a woman aged 25 to 45 in good health and CMV-seropositive. The CDR3 runs from the conserved cysteine through the conserved F or W.

CASSLEVARMGVDTQYF | TRBJ2-3 | TRBV5-8
CASTHRIGLLGEETQYF | TRBJ2-5 | TRBV7-2
CASSVNGAYEQYF | TRBJ2-7 | TRBV9
CASSRDGEPEAFF | TRBJ1-1 | TRBV7-9
CAWQEASYNSPLHF | TRBJ1-6 | TRBV30
CAWSVRETQYF | TRBJ2-5 | TRBV30
CAWSRTGTGVSDTQYF | TRBJ2-3 | TRBV30
CASSKLAGQRDEQFF | TRBJ2-1 | TRBV6-1
CASSLEWGDTEAFF | TRBJ1-1 | TRBV28
CASSIGQGGSNYGYTF | TRBJ1-2 | TRBV5-4
CASSQGQVNEKLFF | TRBJ1-4 | TRBV4-2
CASSLARGLSEQFF | TRBJ2-1 | TRBV7-9
CASSQDEAGPYNEQFF | TRBJ2-1 | TRBV4-1
CASTPGSFYNEQFF | TRBJ2-1 | TRBV19
CASSQTGYTEAFF | TRBJ1-1 | TRBV6-4
CASSFLGQGVYEQYF | TRBJ2-7 | TRBV5-6
CAWLLLDSTFYNEQFF | TRBJ2-1 | TRBV30
CASSRTGGWSEESEKLFF | TRBJ1-4 | TRBV10-2
CASSQDGQGDGYTF | TRBJ1-2 | TRBV4-3
CASSLLFGQGINTGELFF | TRBJ2-2 | TRBV5-6
CATSRDPLPGGAFF | TRBJ1-1 | TRBV15
CASSQDGTRQETQYF | TRBJ2-5 | TRBV4-3
CASSPYSGGAVNTQYF | TRBJ2-3 | TRBV7-9
CASSYSIGSEAFF | TRBJ1-1 | TRBV6-5
CASSRGDSQETQYF | TRBJ2-5 | TRBV5-4
CASSENFGGISYEQYF | TRBJ2-7 | TRBV2
CASSELLNRPYSPLHF | TRBJ1-6 | TRBV10-2
CALDGGGGQPQHF | TRBJ1-5 | TRBV30
CASRPAGTQNSPLHF | TRBJ1-6 | TRBV2
CASSYLASTDTQYF | TRBJ2-3 | TRBV6-6
CASSDSGRGDTQYF | TRBJ2-3 | TRBV10-1
CAWSVPVGSGQETQYF | TRBJ2-5 | TRBV30
CASSEGPDLGFF | TRBJ2-1 | TRBV2
CASSLTGTRGNQPQHF | TRBJ1-5 | TRBV7-9
CASSLKGAAGNTIYF | TRBJ1-3 | TRBV27
CASSLEPTYEQYF | TRBJ2-7 | TRBV7-2
CASSMGPLAGEETQYF | TRBJ2-5 | TRBV5-4
CASSSHVTGTEAFF | TRBJ1-1 | TRBV27
CASSDRVWDGYTF | TRBJ1-2 | TRBV6-5
CASSVTGTGNTEAFF | TRBJ1-1 | TRBV18
CAISESLAGVPDTQYF | TRBJ2-3 | TRBV10-3
CASSSPGSTYGYTF | TRBJ1-2 | TRBV28
CASSFPAGPYNEQFF | TRBJ2-1 | TRBV28
CASSSKRGYQETQYF | TRBJ2-5 | TRBV28
CASSYDSGTGELFF | TRBJ2-2 | TRBV6-5
CASSLYREGTEAFF | TRBJ1-1 | TRBV5-1
CASSLGTDTDTQYF | TRBJ2-3 | TRBV7-9
CASSLGGREQYF | TRBJ2-7 | TRBV7-9
CASRQGTGGNTEAFF | TRBJ1-1 | TRBV5-1
CASSGGQGANYGYTF | TRBJ1-2 | TRBV9
CASMFVPGEETQYF | TRBJ2-5 | TRBV2